This TCR beta chain was obtained from a study of T cell repertoires in cytomegalovirus infection. At the level of the study: Through public TCR beta signatures, both CMV infection and matching HLA type were indicated. Notes on the study in general: Summed frequency of shared TCR beta families picked out CMV carriers who also had the relevant HLA.

Looked up from germline, CDR1 is SGDLS and CDR2 is YYNGEE. V was shortened by 5 bases and J by 3 bases, with 14 bases between the two germline ends. The CDR3 contains 14 residues. This clonotype was seen a few times. Antigen unknown. TCRdb itself ran the reads through MiXCR, one entry per CDR3 protein. Found here are roughly 230,000 distinct CDR3 sequences, about 15% of them singletons; the top ten hold over 40%. The receptor comes from a human donor in good health (CMV status not recorded). Some clones in this sample may be carry-over from other donors' samples. The sample comprised CD8+ T cells from PBMCs. The chain carries TRBV9 and TRBJ2-5; D assignment may be TRBD1 or TRBD2 (6 bases each). DNA of the CDR3: TGTGCCAGCAGTCGGGGGCAGGCCGAAGAGACCCAGTACTTC. This codes for CASSRGQAEETQYF.